The 8 T cell receptor beta chains reported below all come from one sample, sequenced in a study of response to subunit inactivated influenza vaccine. Each CDR3 protein gets one entry after TCRdb re-called the RT-PCR reads with MiXCR. The sample holds hundreds of thousands of distinct CDR3 sequences, approximately 17% seen once. The sample consisted of PBMCs from blood, taken less than 6 days after vaccination. The receptors were sampled from a man aged 45-65 years who received an inactivated influenza vaccine.

This clonotype showed up many times. The chain carries TRBV20-1 and TRBJ2-2; tentative D call: TRBD2 (6 bases). Germline CDR1 and CDR2: DFQATT and SNEGSKA (reference sequence). The CDR3 covers 16 residues. Trimming took off 4 bases at V and 4 bases at J, with 19 bases between the two ends. CDR3 DNA sequence: TGCAGTGCTAAGGTTGGGCTAGCGAGTGTCACCGGGGAGCTGTTTTTT. Encoded protein: CSAKVGLASVTGELFF.

This clonotype has only a few counts. This rearrangement joins TRBV5-1 to TRBJ2-7; 8 bases are a match to TRBD1. Germline V CDR1 and CDR2: SGHRS, YFSETQ. The CDR3 runs to 14 residues. V lost 3 bases to trimming and J lost 6 bases; unmatched junction nucleotides: 8. The CDR3 reads CASSSNLGQGEQYF. CDR3 bases: TGCGCCAGCAGCTCCAACCTCGGACAGGGCGAGCAGTACTTC.

This clonotype was counted between two and nine times. V and J are TRBV4-3 and TRBJ1-2; D unclear. The V gene lost 3 bases and the J gene lost 5 bases, with 13 bases spanning the gap. Germline loops: CDR1 LGHNA, CDR2 YSLEER. The CDR3 spans 14 residues. The CDR3 DNA sequence: TGCGCCAGCAGCCATAGTTTCCCCGATTATGGCTACACCTTC. It codes for CASSHSFPDYGYTF.

In this sample, this clonotype turned up a few times. This chain connects TRBV7-8 to TRBJ2-5, with D perhaps TRBD1 (6 bases). Germline V CDR1 and CDR2: SGHVS, FQNEAQ. The CDR3 is made up of 17 amino acids. Trimming stripped 1 base from V and 1 base from J, with 16 bases between. The CDR3 sequence: CASSLVPSGEIQETQYF. CDR3 DNA sequence: TGTGCCAGCAGCTTAGTACCCTCAGGGGAAATCCAAGAGACCCAGTACTTC.

This chain joins TRBV20-1 and TRBJ2-5; 11 bases align to TRBD2. Germline loops: CDR1 DFQATT, CDR2 SNEGSKA (reference sequence). The CDR3 contains 17 residues. With 6 bases clipped from V and 3 bases from J, the junction kept 15 bases outside the gene matches. CDR3 sequence: CSARPPPGLAEKETQYF. CDR3 DNA: TGCAGTGCCAGGCCACCACCGGGACTAGCGGAGAAAGAGACCCAGTACTTC.

A few counts support this clonotype. This sequence joins TRBV7-9 and TRBJ1-1; no clear D. Trimming left V 2 bases short and J 1 base short, with 14 bases between. The CDR3 extends over 16 amino acids. From germline, CDR1 is SEHNR and CDR2 FQNEAQ (reference sequence). CDR3 region: CASSLKAVGGNTEAFF. The CDR3 region has the DNA TGTGCCAGCAGCTTAAAAGCGGTGGGAGGGAACACTGAAGCTTTCTTT. The complete variable domain, with remaining parts taken from reference TRBV7-9 and TRBJ1-1, reads DTGVSQNPRHKITKRGQNVTFRCDPISEHNRLYWYRQTLGQGPEFLTYFQNEAQLEKSRLLSDRFSAERPKGSFSTLEIQRTEQGDSAMYLCASSLKAVGGNTEAFFGQGTRLTVV.

This clonotype has only a few counts. CDR3 sequence reads: CASSQGVSGTSFGETQYF. CDR3 nucleotides: TGCGCCAGCAGCCAAGGGGTCTCGGGGACATCGTTCGGAGAGACCCAGTACTTC. The chain couples TRBV4-3 to TRBJ2-5, with a weak D call TRBD1 (6 bases). V dropped 1 base and J dropped 4 bases, with 22 bases sitting between them. The CDR3 is 18 residues long. Germline assignment: CDR1 LGHNA and CDR2 YSLEER.

This clonotype was detected only a few times. The J gene is TRBJ2-1, the V gene TRBV7-2, with TRBD2 matching 12 bases. Germline V lookup: CDR1 SGHTA, CDR2 FQGNSA. This CDR3 is built from 13 residues. V lost 3 bases, J lost 16 bases, and 7 bases stayed unmatched. Written as DNA, the CDR3 is TGTGCCAGCAGCTTGGGACTAGCGGGTAGGGATTTCTTC. Amino acids: CASSLGLAGRDFF.